This T cell receptor (beta chain) appears in the sequencing data of a study of shared clonotypes between healthy human individuals. Overall study findings and caveats: Between four donors, naive CD4 clonotypes were shared at a level of around 4.8%.

Only a few counts were recorded for this clone. The antigen is not known. The study ran the assay at deep level. Original processing notes: Filtering differed since immunoSEQ provided only junctions, with no quality scores. Sequenced by immunoSEQ multiplex PCR; TCRdb stores in-frame clones only, minus some. Clone size and the V and J calls come from that table; the DNA yielded D and trimming. Of approximately 840,000 clones detected, roughly 96% appear once; the ten largest clones hold under 0.3%. Positive CCR7 selection of CD45RO-negative cells yielded the naive CD8 cells, and terminally differentiated effector memory CD45RA+ cells were excluded. The CDR3 runs 13 residues. With V trimmed by 2 bases and J by 4 bases, 2 bases remained unmatched. Germline CDR1 reads SGHAT; CDR2 reads FQNNGV.

The material sequenced was naive CD8+ T cells sorted from blood. The origin of this receptor is a young man in good health. This chain uses TRBV11-2 with TRBJ2-7; 7 bases agree with TRBD2. CDR3 sequence (DNA): TGTGCCAGCAGCTTAAGCGGGATATACGAGCAGTACTTC. This gives the protein CASSLSGIYEQYF. Complete variable domain (other parts from reference TRBV11-2 and TRBJ2-7): EAGVAQSPRYKIIEKRQSVAFWCNPISGHATLYWYQQILGQGPKLLIQFQNNGVVDDSQLPKDRFSAERLKGVDSTLKIQPAKLEDSAVYLCASSLSGIYEQYFGPGTRLTVT.